The 26 T cell receptor beta chains presented below share a single source sample, sequenced in a study of blood T cell repertoires in COVID-19 (dated by TCRdb to the early 2020s). Libraries came from the immunoSEQ multiplex PCR assay. TCRdb provides this immuneACCESS table in a form limited to in-frame rearrangements. Some clones are lacking; in checked studies, under half of them reflect an unresolved V gene, and why the rest are absent is not known. The sample table lists under 250,000 clones, approximately 91% of them with a count of one. The ten largest clones capture 4% to 5.5% of the sample. The sample consisted of peripheral blood. Receptors were obtained from a middle-aged woman with acute or convalescent COVID-19.

The V and J genes are TRBV9 and TRBJ1-6, with 8 nucleotides matching TRBD1. Germline V gives CDR1 SGDLS, CDR2 YYNGEE. The CDR3 runs to 15 residues. Trimming at V came to 4 bases and at J to 10 bases, leaving 10 bases not matched to a gene. The CDR3 here is CASSPGQGLGSPLHF. As DNA, the CDR3 is TGTGCCAGCAGCCCCGGACAGGGTTTGGGATCACCCCTCCACTTT.

The chain links TRBV11-2 to TRBJ2-2; 8 bases are a match to TRBD1. The trim removed 5 bases at V and 7 bases at J, leaving 6 bases unmatched. This CDR3 spans 14 amino acids. Germline CDR1 reads SGHAT; CDR2 reads FQNNGV. CDR3 in amino acids: CASSLGQGGGELFF. The CDR3 nucleotides are TGTGCCAGCAGCCTTGGACAGGGTGGCGGGGAGCTGTTTTTT.

The chain has TRBV27 and TRBJ1-3; 9 nucleotides match TRBD1. The CDR3 totals 13 residues. Germline assignment: CDR1 MNHEY and CDR2 SMNVEV (reference sequence). V was clipped by 5 bases and J by 7 bases; unmatched bases: 3. This CDR3 is CASSIDRGNTIYF. The CDR3 region has the DNA TGTGCCAGCAGTATCGACAGGGGGAACACCATATATTTT.

V gene TRBV7-3 combines with J gene TRBJ1-1; TRBD1 aligns across 12 bases. V was pared by 4 bases and J by 5 bases, with 8 bases of the junction left unmatched. In germline, CDR1 is SGHTA, CDR2 FQGTGA. The CDR3 consists of 16 residues. The CDR3 sequence: CASSYGTGGPVTEAFF. The CDR3 DNA is TGTGCCAGCAGCTACGGGACAGGGGGCCCCGTAACTGAAGCTTTCTTT. The complete variable domain, with remaining parts taken from reference TRBV7-3 and TRBJ1-1, reads GAGVSQTPSNKVTEKGKYVELRCDPISGHTALYWYRQSLGQGPEFLIYFQGTGAADDSGLPNDRFFAVRPEGSVSTLKIQRTERGDSAVYLCASSYGTGGPVTEAFFGQGTRLTVV.

The rearrangement joins TRBV3-1 (or the pseudogene TRBV3-2) to TRBJ2-3; TRBD2 is a possible D gene (7 bases). Trimming took 0 bases from V and 3 from J, leaving 19 bases between them. Looked up from germline, CDR1 is LGHDT and CDR2 is YNNKEL (reference sequence). CDR3 length: 18 residues. The CDR3 DNA follows: TGTGCCAGCAGCCAAGATGAAACATGGCGGGGGCTGACAGATACGCAGTATTTT. As protein: CASSQDETWRGLTDTQYF.

This clone showed up just a few times. The rearrangement links TRBV30 to TRBJ1-2; D gene ambiguous. CDR3 length equals 15 residues. CDR1 GTSNPN and CDR2 SVGIG come from the germline V gene (reference sequence). V was trimmed by 0 bases and J by 4 bases, leaving 15 bases between them. CDR3 amino acids: CAWSVSGAAGYGYTF. CDR3 sequence (DNA): TGTGCCTGGAGTGTATCTGGTGCTGCCGGCTATGGCTACACCTTC.

Only a few counts were recorded for this clone. The gene calls are TRBV12-5 and TRBJ1-1, with D perhaps matching TRBD1 (5 bases). This CDR3 comprises 13 residues. V was trimmed by 7 bases and J by 9 bases, leaving 18 bases between them. CDR1 is LGHNT, CDR2 FRNRAP, per germline. The DNA for the CDR3 is TGTGCTAGTGCCCTCCGGGCGGGGACTAAAGCTTTCTTT. Protein sequence: CASALRAGTKAFF. Combining the CDR3 with reference TRBV12-5 and TRBJ1-1 gives the whole variable domain DARVTQTPRHKVTEMGQEVTMRCQPILGHNTVFWYRQTMMQGLELLAYFRNRAPLDDSGMPKDRFSAEMPDATLATLKIQPSEPRDSAVYFCASALRAGTKAFFGQGTRLTVV.

This chain links TRBV19 with TRBJ2-1; 8 nucleotides agree with TRBD1. The CDR3 contains 15 residues. V shed 10 bases, J shed 8 bases, and the junction held 16 bases outside the gene matches. Germline V CDR1 and CDR2: LNHDA, SQIVND (reference sequence). CDR3 coding DNA: TGTGCCACCCGGCCTCGGACAGGGCTTAGGGATGAGCAGTTCTTC. Residues: CATRPRTGLRDEQFF.

This sequence joins TRBV12-3 or TRBV12-4 and TRBJ1-2; possibly TRBD1 for D (6 bases). V was clipped by 2 bases and J by 2 bases, with 6 bases between them. This CDR3 contains 13 residues. CDR3: CASSLRGNYGYTF. For the CDR3, the DNA is TGTGCCAGCAGTTTAAGGGGGAACTATGGCTACACCTTC.

The genes are TRBV7-2 and TRBJ2-7; 8 bases line up with TRBD2. V gave up 0 bases and J gave up 4 bases; unmatched junction bases: 5. This CDR3 is built from 15 residues. Germline CDR1 and CDR2: SGHTA and FQGNSA. The CDR3 spells CASSLASGGGYEQYV. The CDR3 region has the DNA TGTGCCAGCAGCTTAGCCAGCGGGGGAGGTTACGAGCAGTACGTC.

The chain uses TRBV27 and TRBJ1-1, with 7 nucleotides matching TRBD1. J lost 2 bases, V lost 3 bases, and 6 bases had no gene match. This CDR3 comprises 15 residues. Germline V gene sequence: CDR1 MNHEY, CDR2 SMNVEV (reference sequence). The CDR3 is CASSLGTGANTEAFF. CDR3 sequence (DNA): TGTGCCAGCAGTTTGGGCACAGGGGCTAACACTGAAGCTTTCTTT.

The CDR3 bases are TGTGCCAGCAGCTTCGGGACTGCCCAGCCCCTTCTCGTCGTC. Translating it yields CASSFGTAQPLLVV. The chain couples TRBV5-6 to TRBJ2-7; the D gene is possibly TRBD2 (6 bases). The CDR3 extends over 14 amino acids. In germline, CDR1 is SGHDT, CDR2 YYEEEE.

This clone was observed a single time. The chain combines TRBV4-2 with TRBJ1-2, with 8 positions matching TRBD1. CDR1 and CDR2 from the germline V gene are LGHNA and YNFKEQ. CDR3 length: 13 residues. Losses at the gene ends were 3 bases for V and 5 bases for J; bases not matched to a gene: 2. CDR3 region: CASSQGQVYGYTF. The CDR3 DNA reads as TGTGCCAGCAGCCAGGGACAGGTGTATGGCTACACCTTC.

The DNA of the CDR3 is TGTGCTAGTGTAATGCCGGGGGGCCCGAACACCGGGGAGCTGTTTTTT. Its protein product is CASVMPGGPNTGELFF. The chain links TRBV12-5 to TRBJ2-2; maybe TRBD2 (7 bases). CDR1 LGHNT and CDR2 FRNRAP come from the germline V gene. V lost 7 bases to trimming and J lost 0 bases, with 15 bases between them. This CDR3 has 16 amino acids. Using reference TRBV12-5 and TRBJ2-2 for the parts outside the CDR3, the full variable domain is DARVTQTPRHKVTEMGQEVTMRCQPILGHNTVFWYRQTMMQGLELLAYFRNRAPLDDSGMPKDRFSAEMPDATLATLKIQPSEPRDSAVYFCASVMPGGPNTGELFFGEGSRLTVL.

The chain links TRBV29-1 to TRBJ1-1, with D perhaps matching TRBD1 (5 bases). CDR3 length: 15 residues. Germline-derived CDR1 and CDR2 are SQVTM and ANQGSEA. Trimming cost V 7 bases and J 0 bases, with 18 bases left between them. This chain's CDR3 is CSAASYTGLNTEAFF. The CDR3 DNA follows: TGCAGCGCCGCATCCTACACAGGCTTGAACACTGAAGCTTTCTTT.

The chain carries TRBV12-3 or TRBV12-4 and TRBJ1-1, with a tentative D call TRBD1 (5 bases). With 9 bases removed from V and 1 base from J, the gap between germline ends came to 9 bases. This CDR3 is 12 amino acids long. This CDR3 reads CARGTANTEAFF. The CDR3 nucleotides read TGTGCCAGAGGGACTGCGAACACTGAAGCTTTCTTT.

The rearrangement uses TRBV10-3 and TRBJ1-1; 7 nucleotides agree with TRBD1. Germline CDR1 is ENHRY and CDR2 is SYGVKD. Losses at the gene ends were 9 bases for V and 1 base for J; bases not matched to a gene: 8. The CDR3 sequence is 14 residues long. The CDR3 here is CAIKSRGTNTEAFF. In DNA, the CDR3 is TGTGCCATAAAATCCAGGGGGACGAACACTGAAGCTTTCTTT.

This chain links TRBV2 with TRBJ2-5; D gene unclear. Germline assignment: CDR1 SNHLY and CDR2 FYNNEI. With 2 bases removed from V and 4 bases from J, the gap between germline ends came to 14 bases. CDR3 length: 15 amino acids. The CDR3 DNA is TGTGCCAGCAGTGAAACCCAGGTGGATGGAGAGACCCAGTACTTC. Translated, it gives CASSETQVDGETQYF.

The chain joins TRBV3-1 (or the pseudogene TRBV3-2) to TRBJ2-1, with TRBD2 matching 11 bases. From germline, CDR1 is LGHDT and CDR2 YNNKEL (reference sequence). With 6 bases clipped from V and 9 bases from J, the junction kept 16 bases outside the gene matches. The CDR3 length is 17 residues. As DNA, the CDR3 is TGTGCCAGCAGTCAAAGTGGACTAGCGGGCCCCGGAGGTGAGCAGTTCTTC. Its protein product is CASSQSGLAGPGGEQFF.

The chain has TRBV9 and TRBJ1-4, with no clear D. The CDR3 contains 15 residues. Trimming left V 0 bases short and J 7 bases short, with 13 bases between. Germline V gene lookup returns CDR1 SGDLS and CDR2 YYNGEE. The CDR3 region has the DNA TGTGCCAGCAGCGTAGCTCCCGGGGAAGCTGAAAAACTGTTTTTT. Translated, it gives CASSVAPGEAEKLFF.

This chain uses TRBV5-1 with TRBJ2-1; possibly TRBD2 for D (7 bases). Trimming cost V 0 bases and J 2 bases, with 12 bases left between them. The germline CDR1 and CDR2 sequences are SGHRS and YFSETQ. The CDR3 length is 16 residues. The CDR3 coding sequence is TGCGCCAGCAGCTTGGTTGGCGGGGGCCCCTACAATGAGCAGTTCTTC. Translation: CASSLVGGGPYNEQFF.

DNA of the CDR3: TGTGCCACCAAGGGGTTACGGGATGGCTACACCTTC. Translation gives CATKGLRDGYTF. The V gene is TRBV24-1, the J gene TRBJ1-2, with D tentatively TRBD1 (5 bases). The germline V and J ends were trimmed by 8 bases and 6 bases, with 12 bases remaining between them. The germline CDR1 and CDR2 sequences are KGHDR and SFDVKD. The CDR3 is 12 amino acids.

This clone was picked up a small number of times. This chain connects TRBV5-1 to TRBJ1-1; 12 bases are a match to TRBD1. CDR3 length: 18 residues. CDR1 is SGHRS, CDR2 YFSETQ, per germline. V lost 2 bases, J lost 1 base, and 9 bases stayed unmatched. The CDR3 DNA is TGCGCCAGCAGCTTCCGGCCGGGACAGGGGGCGAGGAACACTGAAGCTTTCTTT. Protein product: CASSFRPGQGARNTEAFF.

The J gene is TRBJ1-6, the V gene TRBV20-1; D unresolved. This CDR3 has 13 amino acids. The germline V and J ends were trimmed by 3 bases and 7 bases, with 10 bases remaining between them. Germline V gives CDR1 DFQATT, CDR2 SNEGSKA (reference sequence). CDR3 nucleotide sequence: TGCAGTGCTAGTCCCAGGTCGAATTCACCCCTCCACTTT. Its translation is CSASPRSNSPLHF.

The chain joins TRBV21-1 to TRBJ2-7; the table's D call, TRBD2, has no DNA check behind it. TRBV21-1 is classified as a pseudogene. CDR3 length: 14 residues. This CDR3 reads CASLGGENSYEQYV. Here the CDR3 DNA reads TGTGCCTCCCTTGGGGGGGAGAACTCCTACGAGCAGTACGTC.

The chain carries TRBV27 and TRBJ2-1; 10 nucleotides agree with TRBD2. The CDR3 is 17 amino acids. J gave up 3 bases and V 5 bases, and 10 bases lay outside the gene matches. The V gene's germline CDR1 is MNHEY and CDR2 SMNVEV (reference sequence). CDR3 in DNA: TGTGCCAGCAGTAGTCAGGCTAGCGGGGGTGGCTACAATGAGCAGTTCTTC. Its protein product is CASSSQASGGGYNEQFF.